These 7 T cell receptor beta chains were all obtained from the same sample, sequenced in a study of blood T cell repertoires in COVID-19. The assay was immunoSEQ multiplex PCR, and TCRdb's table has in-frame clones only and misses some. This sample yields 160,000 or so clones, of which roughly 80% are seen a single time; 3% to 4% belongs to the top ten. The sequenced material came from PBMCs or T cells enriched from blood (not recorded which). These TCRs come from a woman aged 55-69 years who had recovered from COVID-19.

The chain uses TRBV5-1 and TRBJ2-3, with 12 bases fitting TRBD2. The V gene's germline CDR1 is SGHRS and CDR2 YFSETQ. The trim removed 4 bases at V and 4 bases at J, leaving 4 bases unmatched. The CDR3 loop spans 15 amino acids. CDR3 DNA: TGCGCCAGCAGCCAACTAGCGGGGGGCGCAGATACGCAGTATTTT. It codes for CASSQLAGGADTQYF. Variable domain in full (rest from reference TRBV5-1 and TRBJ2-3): KAGVTQTPRYLIKTRGQQVTLSCSPISGHRSVSWYQQTPGQGLQFLFEYFSETQRNKGNFPGRFSGRQFSNSRSEMNVSTLELGDSALYLCASSQLAGGADTQYFGPGTRLTVL.

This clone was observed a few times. CDR3 residues: CAIRTKNTGELFF. CDR3 DNA: TGTGCCATCCGGACTAAGAACACCGGGGAGCTGTTTTTT. This chain uses TRBV6-5 with TRBJ2-2, with D possibly matching TRBD2 (6 bases). The CDR3 length is 13 residues. CDR1 and CDR2 from the germline V gene are MNHEY and SVGAGI. Trimming removed 10 bases at V and 1 base at J, with 10 bases between.

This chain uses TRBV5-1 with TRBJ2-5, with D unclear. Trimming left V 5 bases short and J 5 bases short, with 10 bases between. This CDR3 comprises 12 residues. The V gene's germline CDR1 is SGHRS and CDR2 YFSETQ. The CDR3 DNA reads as TGCGCCAGCAGTGATAGCTTCGAGACCCAGTACTTC. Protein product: CASSDSFETQYF.

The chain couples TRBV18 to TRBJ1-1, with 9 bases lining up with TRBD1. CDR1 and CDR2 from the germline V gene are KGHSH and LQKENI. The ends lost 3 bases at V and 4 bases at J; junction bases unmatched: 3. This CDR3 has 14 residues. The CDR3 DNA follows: TGTGCCAGCTCACCCTTGACAGGGGGCACTGAAGCTTTCTTT. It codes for CASSPLTGGTEAFF.

The CDR3 DNA sequence: TGCGCCAGCAGTGGTTATGGGACAGGCGGAAAGGGGTACGAGCAGTACTTC. Translated, it gives CASSGYGTGGKGYEQYF. The rearrangement joins TRBV10-1 to TRBJ2-7, with 8 bases aligning to TRBD1. V shed 4 bases and J 4 bases; nucleotides not matched to a gene: 15. The CDR3 totals 17 residues. Germline assignment: CDR1 WNHNN and CDR2 SYGVQD (reference sequence).

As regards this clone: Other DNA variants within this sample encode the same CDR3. CDR3 DNA sequence: TGTGCCAGTAAAGTGGACGGGGGAAACGTAGTCCTCAACACCGGGGAGCTGTTTTTT. Its protein product is CASKVDGGNVVLNTGELFF. V and J are TRBV19 and TRBJ2-2, with D tentatively TRBD2 (6 bases). Per the germline V gene, CDR1 is LNHDA and CDR2 is SQIVND (reference sequence). With 7 bases removed from V and 2 bases from J, the gap between germline ends came to 26 bases. The CDR3 is 19 amino acids. The whole variable domain, remainder taken from reference TRBV19 and TRBJ2-2, is DGGITQSPKYLFRKEGQNVTLSCEQNLNHDAMYWYRQDPGQGLRLIYYSQIVNDFQKGDIAEGYSVSREKKESFPLTVTSAQKNPTAFYLCASKVDGGNVVLNTGELFFGEGSRLTVL.

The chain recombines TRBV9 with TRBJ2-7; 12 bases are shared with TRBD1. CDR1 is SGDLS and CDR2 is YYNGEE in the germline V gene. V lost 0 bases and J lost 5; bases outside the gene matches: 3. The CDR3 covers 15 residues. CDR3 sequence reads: CASSVAGTGGDEQYF. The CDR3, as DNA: TGTGCCAGCAGCGTAGCTGGGACAGGGGGCGACGAGCAGTACTTC.